This T cell receptor beta chain was observed in a study of blood T cell repertoires in COVID-19. The CDR3 totals 15 residues. TCRdb's table, derived via immunoSEQ multiplex PCR, lists solely in-frame clones and lacks some. The sample lists approximately 190,000 clones; 82% were seen once. What was sequenced was peripheral blood. This chain connects TRBV21-1 to TRBJ1-1; TRBD1 reflects the table's D call only, with no check against the DNA. TRBV21-1 is termed a pseudogene. This clonotype was obtained from a woman between 55 and 75 years old with COVID-19, enrolled during active disease. This CDR3 is CASSNPGQGSTEAFF. As DNA, the CDR3 is TGTGCCAGCAGCAATCCGGGACAGGGTAGCACTGAAGCTTTCTTT.